The T cell receptor (beta chain) described here comes from a study of tumor-infiltrating lymphocytes in primary liver carcinoma (dated by TCRdb to the late 2010s). For the wider study: Between late 2015 and March 2016, 4 or 5 patients in China with histopathologically diagnosed primary liver carcinoma had their tumors surgically resected. The study combined TCRbeta repertoire sequencing, expression microarrays and whole-exome sequencing across five regions of each liver tumor, with adjacent normal tissue and blood. Of the five patients (three men and two women, aged 30 to 69 years), four had hepatocellular carcinoma and one had combined HCC and intrahepatic cholangiocarcinoma. Repertoires from technical replicates were highly reproducible, with mean shared-clone rates near 0.89 and correlation coefficients above 0.98. The five patients had tumors of stage T1-T3 N0M0, with maximum diameters ranging from about 4.2 to 10 cm. A total of roughly 35 specimens from 5 patients underwent TCRbeta repertoire sequencing, comprising around 25 tumor regions, 5 adjacent noncancerous liver tissues and 5 peripheral blood samples. Each sample produced roughly 3.5 to 7.5 million productive TCRbeta reads, and read depth showed no significant difference between tissue types.

What the research found in general, with its limitations: The top 250 clones made up a significantly larger repertoire fraction in tumors than in blood (p = 0.039). Bulk unsorted samples precluded comparing CD4+ and CD8+ T cell repertoires. Consistent with antigen-driven expansion, pairs of tumor regions showed higher repertoire overlap (mean about 35%) than either tumor-adjacent pairs (about 17%) or tumor-blood pairs (roughly 15%). The study included only a few patients, and the authors note findings should be validated in a larger study. Because sequencing covered only the TCR beta chain and unpaired alpha chains were not captured, true repertoire diversity is likely underestimated.

Starting from approximately 500 ng total RNA, TCRbeta-specific cDNA was produced by reverse transcription with a constant-region primer and ProtoScript II reverse transcriptase. Construction of the TCRbeta libraries relied on three nested rounds of multiplex PCR, following a slightly modified ARM-PCR procedure. The first two PCR rounds used multiplex TRBV1-TRBV30 forward primers with a Cbeta reverse primer, each for 10 cycles. Sample barcodes and Illumina adapters were attached in a final 25-cycle PCR using Deep VentR polymerase. Before sequencing, amplicons of 200-500 bp were purified from gel using a QIAquick gel extraction kit. TCRbeta amplicons were sequenced on an Illumina HiSeq 2500 with 250-bp paired-end reads. As for the authors' bioinformatics: Reads were quality-trimmed with Trimmomatic v0.33, and paired reads were merged with FLASH v1.2.11 to recover full CDR3 sequences. V, D and J germline segments were assigned to the rearranged TCRbeta sequences using MiGEC v1.2.1b. Clonotype statistics and Shannon-Wiener diversity indices were computed with VDJtools v1.0.0. Except for diversity analysis, only the 250 most abundant clonotypes of each sample were used in subsequent analyses to reduce sampling bias. The raw public reads went through TCRdb reprocessing: fastp at Q25, MiXCR clone calling, in-frame beta chains kept. Rows with one shared CDR3 protein collapse into an entry with the most common genes and DNA. For this entry, the V and J calls and clone size follow TCRdb and not the study's own pipeline. Counted in this sample were 300,000 to 350,000 distinct CDR3 sequences; around three fifths of them appeared once. Under 8.5% of the sample rests with the top ten.

V loses 4 bases of germline sequence and J loses 2 bases, and the interval between the two ends is 22 bases. From the germline V gene, CDR1 is SGHRS and CDR2 is YFSETQ. The CDR3 spans 17 residues, from the cysteine through the phenylalanine. Only CDR3 DNA is held: 51 bases, read in frame from base 1. TRIzol reagent was used to extract blood RNA from unsorted whole blood, while the DNeasy Blood & Tissue kit provided the germline DNA. At the time of sampling, the patients were treatment-naive and had chronic HBV infection. Before surgery, approximately 4 milliliters of peripheral blood were collected into K2EDTA tubes. As to this clonotype: Its antigen target is currently unknown. Nothing much larger sits one base from this clone, and base qualities are not available.

The sequence links TRBV5-1 to TRBJ2-7; the D gene is perhaps TRBD1 or TRBD2, as each covers 5 bases. Input material: peripheral blood. The TCR comes from a middle-aged man with primary liver carcinoma and hepatitis B virus infection. CDR3 loop: CASSRDPPGTTPYEQYF. The nucleotides are TGCGCCAGCAGCCGAGACCCGCCCGGGACGACCCCCTACGAGCAGTACTTC.